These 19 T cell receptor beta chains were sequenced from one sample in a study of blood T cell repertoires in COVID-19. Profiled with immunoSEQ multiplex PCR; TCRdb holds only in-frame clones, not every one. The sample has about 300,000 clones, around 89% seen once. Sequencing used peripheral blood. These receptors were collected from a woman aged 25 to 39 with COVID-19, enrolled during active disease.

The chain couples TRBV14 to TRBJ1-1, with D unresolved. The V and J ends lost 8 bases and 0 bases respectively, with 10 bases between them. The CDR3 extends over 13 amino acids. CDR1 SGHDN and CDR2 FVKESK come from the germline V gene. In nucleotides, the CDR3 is TGTGCCAGCGGGAGGAACATGAACACTGAAGCTTTCTTT. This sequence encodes CASGRNMNTEAFF.

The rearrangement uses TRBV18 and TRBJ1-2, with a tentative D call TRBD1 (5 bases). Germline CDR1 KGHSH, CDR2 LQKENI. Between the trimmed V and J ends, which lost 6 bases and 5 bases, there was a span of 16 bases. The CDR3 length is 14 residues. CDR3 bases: TGTGCCAGCTCCCCCGACAGTCAAGTGTATGGCTACACCTTC. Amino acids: CASSPDSQVYGYTF.

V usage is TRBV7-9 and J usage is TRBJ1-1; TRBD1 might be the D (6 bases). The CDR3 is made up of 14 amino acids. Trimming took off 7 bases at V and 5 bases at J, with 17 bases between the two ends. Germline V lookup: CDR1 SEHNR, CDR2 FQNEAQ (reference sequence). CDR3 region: CASTREIQGTEAFF. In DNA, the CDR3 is TGTGCCAGCACAAGAGAAATACAGGGAACTGAAGCTTTCTTT. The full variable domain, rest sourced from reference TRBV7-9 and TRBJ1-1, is DTGVSQNPRHKITKRGQNVTFRCDPISEHNRLYWYRQTLGQGPEFLTYFQNEAQLEKSRLLSDRFSAERPKGSFSTLEIQRTEQGDSAMYLCASTREIQGTEAFFGQGTRLTVV.

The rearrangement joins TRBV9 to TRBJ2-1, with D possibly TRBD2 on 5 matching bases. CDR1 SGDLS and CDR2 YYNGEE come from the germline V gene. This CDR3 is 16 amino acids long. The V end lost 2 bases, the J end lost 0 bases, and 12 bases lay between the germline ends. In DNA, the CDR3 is TGTGCCAGCAGCGTGGGCGGGTCTTACTCCTACAATGAGCAGTTCTTC. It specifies CASSVGGSYSYNEQFF.

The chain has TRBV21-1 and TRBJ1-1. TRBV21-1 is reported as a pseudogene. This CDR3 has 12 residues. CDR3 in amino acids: CASIDEDTEAFF. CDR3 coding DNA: TGTGCCAGCATAGATGAGGACACTGAAGCTTTCTTT.

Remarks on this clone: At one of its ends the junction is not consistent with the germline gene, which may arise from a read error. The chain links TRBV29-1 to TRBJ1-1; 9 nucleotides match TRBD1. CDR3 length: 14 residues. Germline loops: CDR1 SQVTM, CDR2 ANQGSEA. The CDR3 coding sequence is TGCAGCCATATTATACGGGACAGGGCCGGATTACCGACTTTT. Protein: CSHIIRDRAGLPTF. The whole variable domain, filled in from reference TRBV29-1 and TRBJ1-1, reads SAVISQKPSRDICQRGTSLTIQCQVDSQVTMMFWYRQQPGQSLTLIATANQGSEATYESGFVIDKFPISRPNLTFSTLTVSNMSPEDSSIYLCSHIIRDRAGLPTFGQGTRLTVV.

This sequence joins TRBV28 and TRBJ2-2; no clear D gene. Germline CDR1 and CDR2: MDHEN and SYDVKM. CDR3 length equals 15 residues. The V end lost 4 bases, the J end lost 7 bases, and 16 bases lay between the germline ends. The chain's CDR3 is CASSSIRFPSGELFF. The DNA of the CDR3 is TGTGCCAGCAGTTCAATCAGGTTCCCAAGCGGGGAGCTGTTTTTT.

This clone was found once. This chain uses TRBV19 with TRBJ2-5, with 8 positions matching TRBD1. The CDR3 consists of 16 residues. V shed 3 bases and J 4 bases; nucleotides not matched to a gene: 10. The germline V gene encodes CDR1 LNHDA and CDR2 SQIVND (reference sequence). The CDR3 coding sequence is TGTGCCAGTAGTATTTCCGCAGGGGGCGGGCGAGAGACCCAGTACTTC. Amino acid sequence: CASSISAGGGRETQYF.

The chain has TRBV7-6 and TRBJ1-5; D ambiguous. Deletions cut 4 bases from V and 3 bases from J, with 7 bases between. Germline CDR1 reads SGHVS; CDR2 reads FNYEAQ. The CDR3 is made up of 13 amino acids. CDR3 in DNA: TGTGCCAGCAGCTCTGCTACCAATCAGCCCCAGCATTTT. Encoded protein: CASSSATNQPQHF. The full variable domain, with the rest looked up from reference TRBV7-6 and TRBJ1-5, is GAGVSQSPRYKVTKRGQDVALRCDPISGHVSLYWYRQALGQGPEFLTYFNYEAQQDKSGLPNDRFSAERPEGSISTLTIQRTEQRDSAMYRCASSSATNQPQHFGDGTRLSIL.

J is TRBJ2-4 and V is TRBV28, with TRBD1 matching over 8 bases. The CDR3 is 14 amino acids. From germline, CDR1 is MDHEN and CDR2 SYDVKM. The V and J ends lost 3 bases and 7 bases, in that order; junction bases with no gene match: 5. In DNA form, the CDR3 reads TGTGCCAGCAGTTTGTTTCAGGGGGCGAACATTCAGTACTTC. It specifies CASSLFQGANIQYF.

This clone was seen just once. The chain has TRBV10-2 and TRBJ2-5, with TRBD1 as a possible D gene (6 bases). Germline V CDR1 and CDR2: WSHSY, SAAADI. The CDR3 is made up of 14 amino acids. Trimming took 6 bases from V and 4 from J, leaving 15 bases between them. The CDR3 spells CASRLQGPGETQYF. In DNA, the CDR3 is TGCGCCAGCAGACTCCAGGGGCCAGGAGAGACCCAGTACTTC.

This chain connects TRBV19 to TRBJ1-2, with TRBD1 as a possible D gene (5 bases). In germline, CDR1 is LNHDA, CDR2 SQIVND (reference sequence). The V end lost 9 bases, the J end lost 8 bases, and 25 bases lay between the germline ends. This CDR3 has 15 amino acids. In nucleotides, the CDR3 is TGTGCCAGCCAGGAAAGGGGATATCTTTCGTCCGGCTACACCTTC. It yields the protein CASQERGYLSSGYTF.

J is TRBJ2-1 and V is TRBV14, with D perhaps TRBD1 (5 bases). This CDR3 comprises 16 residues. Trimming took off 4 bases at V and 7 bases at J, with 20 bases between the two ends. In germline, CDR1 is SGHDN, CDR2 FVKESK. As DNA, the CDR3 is TGTGCCAGCAGCCTAGGGGATCGGCTAGTCCGAAATGAGCAGTTCTTC. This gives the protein CASSLGDRLVRNEQFF.

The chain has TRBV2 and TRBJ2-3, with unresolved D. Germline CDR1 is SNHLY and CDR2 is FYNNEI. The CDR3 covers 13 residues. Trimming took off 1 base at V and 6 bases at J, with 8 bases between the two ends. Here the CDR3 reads CASSEDMGDTQYF. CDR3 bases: TGTGCCAGCAGTGAAGACATGGGCGATACGCAGTATTTT.

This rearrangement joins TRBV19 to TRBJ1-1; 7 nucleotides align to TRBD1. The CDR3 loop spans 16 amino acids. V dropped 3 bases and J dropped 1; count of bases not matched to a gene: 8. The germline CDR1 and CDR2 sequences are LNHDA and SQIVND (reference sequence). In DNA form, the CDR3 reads TGTGCCAGTAGTATCCCCTCCGGGACAGCGAACACTGAAGCTTTCTTT. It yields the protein CASSIPSGTANTEAFF.

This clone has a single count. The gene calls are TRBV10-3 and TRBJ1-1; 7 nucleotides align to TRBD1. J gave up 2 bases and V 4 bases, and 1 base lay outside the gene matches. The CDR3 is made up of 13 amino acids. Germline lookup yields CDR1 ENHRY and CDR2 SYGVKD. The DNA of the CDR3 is TGTGCCATCAGTGGACAGGGAAACACTGAAGCTTTCTTT. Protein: CAISGQGNTEAFF.

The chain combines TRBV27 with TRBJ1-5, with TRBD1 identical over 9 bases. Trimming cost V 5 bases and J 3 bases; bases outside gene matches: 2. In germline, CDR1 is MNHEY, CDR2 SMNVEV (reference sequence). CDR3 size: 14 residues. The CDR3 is CASSRDRVNQPQHF. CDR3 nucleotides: TGTGCCAGCAGTAGGGACAGGGTCAATCAGCCCCAGCATTTT.

The chain's CDR3 is CASSLSWRGDPFTDTQYF. The DNA for the CDR3 is TGTGCCAGCAGCCTCTCTTGGCGGGGGGACCCATTCACAGATACGCAGTATTTT. The chain is built from TRBV6-9 and TRBJ2-3; the match to TRBD2 covers 8 bases. The CDR3 loop spans 18 amino acids. V lost 6 bases, J lost 2 bases, and 16 bases stayed unmatched. The germline CDR1 and CDR2 sequences are MNHGY and SVAAGI.

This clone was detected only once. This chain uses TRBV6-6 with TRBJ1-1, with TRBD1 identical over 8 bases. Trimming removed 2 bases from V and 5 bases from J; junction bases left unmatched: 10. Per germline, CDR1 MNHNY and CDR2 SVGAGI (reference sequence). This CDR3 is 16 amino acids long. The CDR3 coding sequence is TGTGCCAGCAGTTACAGTCGGTCAGGGGGCAATACTGAAGCTTTCTTT. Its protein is CASSYSRSGGNTEAFF.